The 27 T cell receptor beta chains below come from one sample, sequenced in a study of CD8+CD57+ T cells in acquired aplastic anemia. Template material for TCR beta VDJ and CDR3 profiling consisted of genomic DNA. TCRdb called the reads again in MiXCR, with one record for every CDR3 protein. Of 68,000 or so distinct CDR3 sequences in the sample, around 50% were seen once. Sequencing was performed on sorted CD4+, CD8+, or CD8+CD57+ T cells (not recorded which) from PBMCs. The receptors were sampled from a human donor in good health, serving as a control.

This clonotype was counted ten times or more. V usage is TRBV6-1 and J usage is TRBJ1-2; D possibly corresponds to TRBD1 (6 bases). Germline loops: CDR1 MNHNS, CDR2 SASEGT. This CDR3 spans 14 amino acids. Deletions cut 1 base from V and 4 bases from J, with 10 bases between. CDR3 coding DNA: TGTGCCAGCAGTGAAGGACAGGTATTCTATGGCTACACCTTC. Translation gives CASSEGQVFYGYTF.

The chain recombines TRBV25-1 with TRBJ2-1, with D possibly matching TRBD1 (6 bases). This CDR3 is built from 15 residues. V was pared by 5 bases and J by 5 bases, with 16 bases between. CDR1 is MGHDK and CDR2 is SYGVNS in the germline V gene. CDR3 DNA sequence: TGTGCCAGCAGTCCAGTGGGGGCTACGAACAATGAGCAGTTCTTC. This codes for CASSPVGATNNEQFF.

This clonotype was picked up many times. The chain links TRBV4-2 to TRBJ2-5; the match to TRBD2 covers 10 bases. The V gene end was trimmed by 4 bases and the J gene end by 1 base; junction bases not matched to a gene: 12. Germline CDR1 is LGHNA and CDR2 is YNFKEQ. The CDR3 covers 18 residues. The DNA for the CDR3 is TGTGCCAGCAGCCCGTCTCTTACACTAGCGGGGATCCAAGAGACCCAGTACTTC. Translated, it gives CASSPSLTLAGIQETQYF.

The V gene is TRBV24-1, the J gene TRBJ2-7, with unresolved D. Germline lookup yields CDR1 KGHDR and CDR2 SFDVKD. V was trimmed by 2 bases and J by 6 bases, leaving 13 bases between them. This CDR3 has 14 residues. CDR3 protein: CATSDSHSTGEQYF. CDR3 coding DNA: TGTGCCACCAGTGATTCCCATTCCACCGGCGAGCAGTACTTC.

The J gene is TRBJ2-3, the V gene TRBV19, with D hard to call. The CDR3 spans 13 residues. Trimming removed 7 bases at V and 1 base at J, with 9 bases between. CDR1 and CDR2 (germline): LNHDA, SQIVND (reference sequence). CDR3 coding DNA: TGTGCCAGTACACGTGACGGCACAGATACGCAGTATTTT. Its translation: CASTRDGTDTQYF.

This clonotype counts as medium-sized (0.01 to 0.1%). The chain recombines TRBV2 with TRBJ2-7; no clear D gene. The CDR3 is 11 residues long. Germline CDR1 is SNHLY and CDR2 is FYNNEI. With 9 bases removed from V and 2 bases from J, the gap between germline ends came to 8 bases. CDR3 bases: TGTGCCAGTGGTCTTACCTACGAGCAGTACTTC. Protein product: CASGLTYEQYF.

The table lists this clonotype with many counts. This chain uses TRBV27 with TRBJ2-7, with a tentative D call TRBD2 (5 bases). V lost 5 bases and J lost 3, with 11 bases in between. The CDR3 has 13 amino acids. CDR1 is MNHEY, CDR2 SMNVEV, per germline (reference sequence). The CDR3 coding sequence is TGTGCCAGCAGTCTCGGGGTCTTCTACGAGCAGTACTTC. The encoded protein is CASSLGVFYEQYF.

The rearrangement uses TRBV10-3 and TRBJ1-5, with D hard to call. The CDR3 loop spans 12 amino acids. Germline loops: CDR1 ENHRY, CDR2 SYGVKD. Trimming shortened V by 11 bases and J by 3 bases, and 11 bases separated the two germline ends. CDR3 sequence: CAVGEFNQPQHF. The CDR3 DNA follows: TGTGCCGTCGGGGAATTCAATCAGCCCCAGCATTTT.

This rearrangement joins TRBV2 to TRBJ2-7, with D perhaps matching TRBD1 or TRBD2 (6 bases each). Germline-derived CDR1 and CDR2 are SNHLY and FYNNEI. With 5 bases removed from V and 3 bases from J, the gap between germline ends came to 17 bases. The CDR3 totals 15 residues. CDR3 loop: CASSTQGGGNYEQYF. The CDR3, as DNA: TGTGCCAGCAGTACACAGGGAGGCGGTAACTACGAGCAGTACTTC.

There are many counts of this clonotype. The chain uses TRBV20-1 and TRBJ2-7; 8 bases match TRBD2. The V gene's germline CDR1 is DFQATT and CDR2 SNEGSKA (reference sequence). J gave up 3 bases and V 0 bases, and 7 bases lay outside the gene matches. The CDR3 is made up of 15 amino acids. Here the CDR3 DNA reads TGCAGTGCTAGAGATCAACGGGAGGGCCGCTACGAGCAGTACTTC. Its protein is CSARDQREGRYEQYF.

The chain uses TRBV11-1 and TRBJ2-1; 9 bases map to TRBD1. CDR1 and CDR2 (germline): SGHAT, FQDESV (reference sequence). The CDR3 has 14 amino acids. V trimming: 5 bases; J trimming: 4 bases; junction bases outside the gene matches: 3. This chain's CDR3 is CASSLGQGYNEQFF. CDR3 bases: TGTGCCAGCAGCCTTGGACAGGGGTACAATGAGCAGTTCTTC.

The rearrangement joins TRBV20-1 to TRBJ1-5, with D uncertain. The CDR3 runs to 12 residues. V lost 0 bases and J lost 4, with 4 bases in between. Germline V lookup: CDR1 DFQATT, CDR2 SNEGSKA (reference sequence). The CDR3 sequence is CSARDVNQPQHF. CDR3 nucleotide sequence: TGCAGTGCTAGAGATGTTAATCAGCCCCAGCATTTT.

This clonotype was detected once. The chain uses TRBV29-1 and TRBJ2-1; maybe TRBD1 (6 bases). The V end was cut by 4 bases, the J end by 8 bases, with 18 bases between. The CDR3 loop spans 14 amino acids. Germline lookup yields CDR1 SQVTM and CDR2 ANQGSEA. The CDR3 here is CSVVRQGTVDEQFF. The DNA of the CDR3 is TGCAGCGTTGTCAGGCAGGGGACCGTCGATGAGCAGTTCTTC.

The CDR3 nucleotides read TGCGCCAGCAGCTTGGTGGAGGGAAGGCTCCACGAGCAGTACTTC. It yields the protein CASSLVEGRLHEQYF. The chain uses TRBV5-1 and TRBJ2-7; possible D gene TRBD2, 6 bases. The CDR3 consists of 15 residues. The V and J ends lost 0 bases and 5 bases respectively, with 15 bases between them. Germline values: CDR1 SGHRS, CDR2 YFSETQ.

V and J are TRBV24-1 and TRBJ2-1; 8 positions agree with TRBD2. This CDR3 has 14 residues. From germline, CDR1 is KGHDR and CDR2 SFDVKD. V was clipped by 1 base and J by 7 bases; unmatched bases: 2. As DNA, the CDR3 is TGTGCCACCAGTGATTTAGGGACTAGAAATGAGCAGTTCTTC. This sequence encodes CATSDLGTRNEQFF.

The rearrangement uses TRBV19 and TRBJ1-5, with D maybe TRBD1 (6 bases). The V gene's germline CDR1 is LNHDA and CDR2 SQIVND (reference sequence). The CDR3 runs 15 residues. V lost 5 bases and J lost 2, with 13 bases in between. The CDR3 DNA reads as TGTGCCAGTAGTCCCCAGGGGAGAGGCAATCAGCCCCAGCATTTT. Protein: CASSPQGRGNQPQHF.

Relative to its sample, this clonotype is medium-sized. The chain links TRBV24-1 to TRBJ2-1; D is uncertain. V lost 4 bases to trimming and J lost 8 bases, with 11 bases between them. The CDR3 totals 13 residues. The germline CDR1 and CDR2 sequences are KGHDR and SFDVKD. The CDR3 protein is CATSDEGWHEQFF. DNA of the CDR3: TGTGCCACCAGTGACGAAGGGTGGCATGAGCAGTTCTTC.

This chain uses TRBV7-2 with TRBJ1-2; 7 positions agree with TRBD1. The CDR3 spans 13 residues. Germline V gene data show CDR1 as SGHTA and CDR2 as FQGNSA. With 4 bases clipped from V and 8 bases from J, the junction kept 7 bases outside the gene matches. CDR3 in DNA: TGTGCCAGCAGCTGCGACAGGGTCCAAGGCTACACCTTC. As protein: CASSCDRVQGYTF.

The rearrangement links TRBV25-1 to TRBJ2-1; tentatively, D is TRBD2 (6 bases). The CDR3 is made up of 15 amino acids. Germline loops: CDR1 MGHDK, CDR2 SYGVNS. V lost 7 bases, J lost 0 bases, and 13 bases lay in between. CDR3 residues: CASTDRLDSYNEQFF. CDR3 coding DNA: TGTGCCAGCACCGATCGACTAGACTCCTACAATGAGCAGTTCTTC.

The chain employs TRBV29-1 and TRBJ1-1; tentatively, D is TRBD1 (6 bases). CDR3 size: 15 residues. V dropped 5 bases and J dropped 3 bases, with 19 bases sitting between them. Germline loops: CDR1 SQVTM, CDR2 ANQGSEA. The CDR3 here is CSVTPNGGADTEAFF. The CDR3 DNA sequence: TGCAGCGTTACACCGAACGGGGGCGCGGACACTGAAGCTTTCTTT. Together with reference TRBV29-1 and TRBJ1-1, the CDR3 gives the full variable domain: SAVISQKPSRDICQRGTSLTIQCQVDSQVTMMFWYRQQPGQSLTLIATANQGSEATYESGFVIDKFPISRPNLTFSTLTVSNMSPEDSSIYLCSVTPNGGADTEAFFGQGTRLTVV.

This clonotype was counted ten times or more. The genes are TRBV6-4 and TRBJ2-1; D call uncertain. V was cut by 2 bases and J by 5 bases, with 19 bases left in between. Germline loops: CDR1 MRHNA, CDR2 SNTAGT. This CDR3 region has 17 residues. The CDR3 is CASSDNYDGRKNNEQFF. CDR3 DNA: TGTGCCAGCAGTGACAACTATGACGGAAGGAAAAACAATGAGCAGTTCTTC.

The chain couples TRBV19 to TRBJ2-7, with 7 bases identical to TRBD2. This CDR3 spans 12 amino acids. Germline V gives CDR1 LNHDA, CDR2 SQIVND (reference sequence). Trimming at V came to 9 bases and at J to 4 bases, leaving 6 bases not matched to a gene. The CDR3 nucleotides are TGTGCCAGCAGCGGACTAGAGTACGAGCAGTACTTC. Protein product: CASSGLEYEQYF.

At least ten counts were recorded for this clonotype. CDR3 in amino acids: CASAPLEGNYGYTF. The CDR3 DNA sequence: TGTGCCAGCGCTCCCCTGGAGGGCAACTATGGCTACACCTTC. The chain joins TRBV5-5 to TRBJ1-2; the D is unclear. The germline V gene has CDR1 SGHKS and CDR2 YYEKEE (reference sequence). The germline V and J ends were trimmed by 7 bases and 2 bases, with 15 bases remaining between them. CDR3 length: 14 amino acids.

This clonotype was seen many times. The CDR3 reads CASSSPPTGRSEAFF. The CDR3 DNA reads as TGTGCCAGCAGTTCCCCGCCGACAGGGAGGTCTGAAGCTTTCTTT. This rearrangement joins TRBV7-9 to TRBJ1-1, with TRBD1 matching 7 bases. Per the germline V gene, CDR1 is SEHNR and CDR2 is FQNEAQ (reference sequence). The CDR3 has 15 residues. The trim removed 6 bases at V and 6 bases at J, leaving 13 bases unmatched.

The CDR3 loop is CASRVVTQYF. Here the CDR3 DNA reads TGTGCCAGCAGGGTGGTGACCCAGTACTTC. J is TRBJ2-5 and V is TRBV2; D ambiguous. V was pared by 6 bases and J by 7 bases, with 6 bases between. Germline CDR1 is SNHLY and CDR2 is FYNNEI. The CDR3 is made up of 10 amino acids.

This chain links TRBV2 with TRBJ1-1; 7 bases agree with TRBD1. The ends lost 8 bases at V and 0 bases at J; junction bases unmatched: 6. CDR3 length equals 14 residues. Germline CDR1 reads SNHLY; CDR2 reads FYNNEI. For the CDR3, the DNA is TGTGCCAGCGCCCGGGACAGCATGAACACTGAAGCTTTCTTT. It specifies CASARDSMNTEAFF.

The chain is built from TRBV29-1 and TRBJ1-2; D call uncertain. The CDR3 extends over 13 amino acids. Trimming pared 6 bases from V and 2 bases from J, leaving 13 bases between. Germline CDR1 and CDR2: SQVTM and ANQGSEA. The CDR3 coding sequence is TGCAGCGTCCAAGACCGAAAAAACTATGGCTACACCTTC. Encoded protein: CSVQDRKNYGYTF.